One and the same sample provided the 21 T cell receptor beta chains below, sequenced in a study of cytomegalovirus exposure and HLA in healthy donors. The PCR ran on 60 Vbeta and 13 Jbeta primers. Assay: immunoSEQ multiplex PCR; the TCRdb copy retains only in-frame clones and omits some. This sample has approximately 150,000 clones, with roughly 82% found just once. The material sequenced was PBMCs. These receptors were obtained from a man between 45 and 60 years old in good health and CMV-seropositive.

This clone has just one count. The chain carries TRBV7-2 and TRBJ2-4, with no clear D. Germline V gene lookup returns CDR1 SGHTA and CDR2 FQGNSA. Trimming removed 5 bases at V and 7 bases at J, with 15 bases between. The CDR3 has 14 residues. The CDR3 DNA reads TGTGCCAGCAGCGGAGAGATAAGCTATAACATTCAGTACTTC. Amino acids: CASSGEISYNIQYF. The whole variable domain, filled in from reference TRBV7-2 and TRBJ2-4, reads GAGVSQSPSNKVTEKGKDVELRCDPISGHTALYWYRQSLGQGLEFLIYFQGNSAPDKSGLPSDRFSAERTGGSVSTLTIQRTQQEDSAVYLCASSGEISYNIQYFGAGTRLSVL.

The rearrangement uses TRBV28 and TRBJ2-5; TRBD2 matches 11 bases. The germline gives CDR1 MDHEN, CDR2 SYDVKM. J was trimmed by 2 bases and V by 7 bases; bases with no gene match: 15. The CDR3 extends over 18 amino acids. The CDR3 DNA reads as TGTGCCAGCAAGAGCTTCGAGTTAGGACTAGCGGGTCAAGAGACCCAGTACTTC. The encoded protein is CASKSFELGLAGQETQYF. Variable domain in full (rest from reference TRBV28 and TRBJ2-5): DVKVTQSSRYLVKRTGEKVFLECVQDMDHENMFWYRQDPGLGLRLIYFSYDVKMKEKGDIPEGYSVSREKKERFSLILESASTNQTSMYLCASKSFELGLAGQETQYFGPGTRLLVL.

This chain uses TRBV5-1 with TRBJ2-7; a weak D match, TRBD1 (5 bases). Germline V CDR1 and CDR2: SGHRS, YFSETQ. With 0 bases removed from V and 3 bases from J, the gap between germline ends came to 10 bases. The CDR3 totals 14 residues. In nucleotides, the CDR3 is TGCGCCAGCAGCTTGGGTCAGGGTGTCTACGAGCAGTACTTC. As protein: CASSLGQGVYEQYF.

The genes are TRBV28 and TRBJ2-7, with 9 bases identical to TRBD1. After removal of 6 bases from V and 2 bases from J, the junction contained 8 bases not matched to a gene. The CDR3 contains 15 residues. CDR1 is MDHEN, CDR2 SYDVKM, per germline. CDR3 nucleotide sequence: TGTGCCAGCAGCCCCCCCGGGACAGGGACCTACGAGCAGTACTTC. It specifies CASSPPGTGTYEQYF.

The rearrangement joins TRBV28 to TRBJ1-2; 11 nucleotides match TRBD1. Germline values: CDR1 MDHEN, CDR2 SYDVKM. J lost 1 base, V lost 4 bases, and 2 bases had no gene match. The CDR3 extends over 15 amino acids. The CDR3 loop reads CASSSGQGDNYGYTF. The CDR3 region has the DNA TGTGCCAGCAGTTCGGGACAGGGGGATAACTATGGCTACACCTTC.

This clone was detected only once. The rearrangement links TRBV4-1 to TRBJ1-3, with 7 nucleotides matching TRBD1. CDR1 and CDR2 (germline): MGHRA, YSYEKL. V lost 0 bases, J lost 0 bases, and 8 bases stayed unmatched. CDR3 length: 18 residues. CDR3 nucleotides: TGCGCCAGCAGCCAAGAGGGGATACAGGGGAACTCTGGAAACACCATATATTTT. Translating gives CASSQEGIQGNSGNTIYF.

This rearrangement joins TRBV7-6 to TRBJ2-2; D is perhaps TRBD2 (5 bases). V shed 5 bases and J shed 5 bases, with 6 bases lying between them. The germline gives CDR1 SGHVS, CDR2 FNYEAQ. This CDR3 contains 12 residues. The CDR3 region has the DNA TGTGCCAGCAGCCCGGGAACCGGGGAGCTGTTTTTT. It is translated as CASSPGTGELFF.

The chain combines TRBV5-1 with TRBJ2-1, with TRBD2 as a possible D gene (6 bases). There are 17 residues in the CDR3. V was shortened by 3 bases and J by 0 bases, with 16 bases between the two germline ends. The V gene's germline CDR1 is SGHRS and CDR2 YFSETQ. Written as DNA, the CDR3 is TGCGCCAGCAGCTACTCCTTAGCGGCCAGCTCCTACAATGAGCAGTTCTTC. It yields the protein CASSYSLAASSYNEQFF.

This sequence joins TRBV5-1 and TRBJ2-6; D perhaps matches TRBD1 (5 bases). V was pared by 2 bases and J by 0 bases, with 15 bases between. Germline V gene sequence: CDR1 SGHRS, CDR2 YFSETQ. This CDR3 is 18 amino acids long. Here the CDR3 reads CASSFDLTGYSGANVLTF. CDR3 bases: TGCGCCAGCAGCTTCGACCTTACAGGTTACTCTGGGGCCAACGTCCTGACTTTC.

The chain combines TRBV28 with TRBJ1-5; TRBD1 matches 7 bases. Trimming took 4 bases from V and 4 from J; bases not matched to a gene: 10. The CDR3 consists of 16 residues. Germline CDR1 and CDR2: MDHEN and SYDVKM. The CDR3 nucleotides read TGTGCCAGCAGTTCGAACAGGGGATTAAGAAATCAGCCCCAGCATTTT. Protein sequence: CASSSNRGLRNQPQHF.

V usage is TRBV5-1 and J usage is TRBJ2-2, with D unclear. The germline gives CDR1 SGHRS, CDR2 YFSETQ. The V gene lost 5 bases and the J gene lost 1 base, with 15 bases spanning the gap. The CDR3 covers 16 residues. The CDR3 sequence is CASRVGTDMNTGELFF. CDR3 sequence (DNA): TGCGCCAGCAGGGTCGGCACCGACATGAACACCGGGGAGCTGTTTTTT.

V gene TRBV19 combines with J gene TRBJ2-2, with 10 bases lining up with TRBD2. Germline assignment: CDR1 LNHDA and CDR2 SQIVND (reference sequence). Trimming cost V 5 bases and J 5 bases; bases outside gene matches: 2. CDR3 length equals 14 residues. DNA of the CDR3: TGTGCCAGTAGTTTGACTAGCGGGACCGGGGAGCTGTTTTTT. This gives the protein CASSLTSGTGELFF. Together with reference TRBV19 and TRBJ2-2, the CDR3 gives the full variable domain: DGGITQSPKYLFRKEGQNVTLSCEQNLNHDAMYWYRQDPGQGLRLIYYSQIVNDFQKGDIAEGYSVSREKKESFPLTVTSAQKNPTAFYLCASSLTSGTGELFFGEGSRLTVL.

J is TRBJ1-1 and V is TRBV7-9; possible D gene TRBD1, 5 bases. The V gene lost 3 bases and the J gene lost 3 bases, with 11 bases spanning the gap. CDR1 and CDR2 (germline): SEHNR, FQNEAQ (reference sequence). The CDR3 consists of 14 residues. CDR3 region: CASSLTVEDTEAFF. The CDR3 region has the DNA TGTGCCAGCAGCTTGACAGTAGAGGACACTGAAGCTTTCTTT. Variable domain in full (rest from reference TRBV7-9 and TRBJ1-1): DTGVSQNPRHKITKRGQNVTFRCDPISEHNRLYWYRQTLGQGPEFLTYFQNEAQLEKSRLLSDRFSAERPKGSFSTLEIQRTEQGDSAMYLCASSLTVEDTEAFFGQGTRLTVV.

This chain uses TRBV2 with TRBJ1-4; 7 nucleotides match TRBD1. This CDR3 region has 14 residues. Trimming removed 6 bases from V and 4 bases from J; junction bases left unmatched: 5. Per the germline V gene, CDR1 is SNHLY and CDR2 is FYNNEI. DNA for the CDR3: TGTGCCAGCAGGCGACAGGGCTTTAATGAAAAACTGTTTTTT. Protein: CASRRQGFNEKLFF.

CDR3 loop: CASSISGNMNTEAFF. DNA of the CDR3: TGTGCCAGTAGTATATCTGGCAACATGAACACTGAAGCTTTCTTT. The chain is built from TRBV19 and TRBJ1-1; D not certain. This CDR3 has 15 amino acids. Germline V gene lookup returns CDR1 LNHDA and CDR2 SQIVND (reference sequence). The germline V and J ends were trimmed by 2 bases and 0 bases, with 10 bases remaining between them.

The J gene is TRBJ2-2, the V gene TRBV19, with a possible D match to TRBD1 (5 bases). Deletions cut 5 bases from V and 4 bases from J, with 11 bases between. Germline lookup yields CDR1 LNHDA and CDR2 SQIVND (reference sequence). This CDR3 region has 14 residues. Here the CDR3 DNA reads TGTGCCAGTAGTGAGCAGGGAAGCACCGGGGAGCTGTTTTTT. Amino acids: CASSEQGSTGELFF.

The chain has TRBV6-1 and TRBJ2-5, with D tentatively TRBD2 (7 bases). The germline CDR1 and CDR2 sequences are MNHNS and SASEGT. The V and J ends lost 8 bases and 5 bases respectively, with 15 bases between them. This CDR3 is 13 amino acids long. CDR3 sequence reads: CASGGANRETQYF. The CDR3, as DNA: TGTGCCAGCGGGGGGGCCAATCGGGAGACCCAGTACTTC.

This chain connects TRBV7-2 to TRBJ1-1; 10 positions match TRBD1. V lost 4 bases to trimming and J lost 4 bases; unmatched junction nucleotides: 3. This CDR3 comprises 14 residues. The germline CDR1 and CDR2 sequences are SGHTA and FQGNSA. CDR3 bases: TGTGCCAGCAGCTCTCGGGACAGGGGCACTGAAGCTTTCTTT. Residues: CASSSRDRGTEAFF.

This clone was seen only a few times. Other DNA sequences from this sample encode an identical CDR3 as well. The chain has TRBV19 and TRBJ2-5, with TRBD1 identical over 8 bases. Germline CDR1 is LNHDA and CDR2 is SQIVND (reference sequence). This CDR3 contains 14 residues. The V and J ends lost 5 bases and 4 bases, in that order; junction bases with no gene match: 6. DNA for the CDR3: TGTGCCAGTAGTTCGACAGGGGTAGGAGAGACCCAGTACTTC. Translated: CASSSTGVGETQYF.

The chain couples TRBV5-1 to TRBJ1-2, with D possibly TRBD1 on 6 matching bases. V shed 0 bases and J shed 7 bases, with 16 bases lying between them. The CDR3 loop spans 15 amino acids. Germline V gene data show CDR1 as SGHRS and CDR2 as YFSETQ. The CDR3 nucleotides are TGCGCCAGCAGCTTGGACACAGCCCAGACAGGTGGCTACACCTTC. Protein product: CASSLDTAQTGGYTF.

Details on this clone: A junction boundary mismatches the germline segment, possibly from a read error. J is TRBJ1-1 and V is TRBV10-3, with 8 nucleotides matching TRBD1. Germline values: CDR1 ENHRY, CDR2 SYGVKD. The CDR3 is 12 amino acids. This CDR3 is CAKLDRGSEVFF. CDR3 in DNA: TGTGCCAAATTAGACAGGGGCTCTGAAGTTTTCTTT.